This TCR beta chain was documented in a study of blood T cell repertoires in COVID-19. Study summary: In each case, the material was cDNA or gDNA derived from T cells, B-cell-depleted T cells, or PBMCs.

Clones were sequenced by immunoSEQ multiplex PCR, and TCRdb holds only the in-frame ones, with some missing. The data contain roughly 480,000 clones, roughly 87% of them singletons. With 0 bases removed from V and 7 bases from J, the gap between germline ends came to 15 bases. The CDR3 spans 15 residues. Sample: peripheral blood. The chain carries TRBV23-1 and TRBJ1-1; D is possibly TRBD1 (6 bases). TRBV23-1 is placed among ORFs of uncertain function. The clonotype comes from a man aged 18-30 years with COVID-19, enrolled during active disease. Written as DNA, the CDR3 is TGCGCCAGCAGTCAATCATACCAGGGGAAAAATGAAGCTTTCTTT. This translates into CASSQSYQGKNEAFF.